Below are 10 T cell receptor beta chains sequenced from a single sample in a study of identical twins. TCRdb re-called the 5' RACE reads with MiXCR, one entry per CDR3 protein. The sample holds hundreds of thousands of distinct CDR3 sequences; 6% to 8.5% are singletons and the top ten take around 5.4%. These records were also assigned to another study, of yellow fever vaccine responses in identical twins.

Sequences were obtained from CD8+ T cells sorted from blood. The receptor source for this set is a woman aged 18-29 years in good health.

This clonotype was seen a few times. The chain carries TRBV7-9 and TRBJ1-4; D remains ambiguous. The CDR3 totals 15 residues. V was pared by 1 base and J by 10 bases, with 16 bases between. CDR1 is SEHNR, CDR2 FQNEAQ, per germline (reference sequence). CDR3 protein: CASSLDGAVGVKLFF. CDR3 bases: TGTGCCAGCAGCTTAGACGGCGCTGTGGGAGTAAAACTGTTTTTT.

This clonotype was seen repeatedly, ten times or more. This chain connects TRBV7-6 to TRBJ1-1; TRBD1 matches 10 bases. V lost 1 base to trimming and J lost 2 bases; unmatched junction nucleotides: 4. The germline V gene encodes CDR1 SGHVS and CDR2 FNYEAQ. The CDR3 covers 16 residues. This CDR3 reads CASSLGQGAGNTEAFF. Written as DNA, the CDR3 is TGTGCCAGCAGCTTAGGACAGGGGGCGGGTAACACTGAAGCTTTCTTT.

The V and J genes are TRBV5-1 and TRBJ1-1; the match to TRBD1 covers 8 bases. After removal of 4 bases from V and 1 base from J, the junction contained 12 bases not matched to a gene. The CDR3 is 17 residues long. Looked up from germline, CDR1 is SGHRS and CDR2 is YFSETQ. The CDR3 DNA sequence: TGCGCCAGCAGCCCTAGCGGGGACAGGTTAACGAACACTGAAGCTTTCTTT. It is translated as CASSPSGDRLTNTEAFF. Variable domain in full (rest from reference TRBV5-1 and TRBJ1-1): KAGVTQTPRYLIKTRGQQVTLSCSPISGHRSVSWYQQTPGQGLQFLFEYFSETQRNKGNFPGRFSGRQFSNSRSEMNVSTLELGDSALYLCASSPSGDRLTNTEAFFGQGTRLTVV.

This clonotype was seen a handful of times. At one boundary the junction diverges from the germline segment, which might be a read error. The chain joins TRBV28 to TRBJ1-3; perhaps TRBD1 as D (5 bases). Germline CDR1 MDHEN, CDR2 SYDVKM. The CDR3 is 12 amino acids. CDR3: CASSFGQTERHF. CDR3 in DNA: TGTGCCAGCAGTTTTGGACAAACGGAAAGGCATTTT.

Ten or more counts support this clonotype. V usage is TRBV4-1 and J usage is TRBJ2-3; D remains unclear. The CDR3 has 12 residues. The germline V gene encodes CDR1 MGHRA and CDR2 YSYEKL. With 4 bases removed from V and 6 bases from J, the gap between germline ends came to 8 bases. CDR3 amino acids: CASSRLRDTQYF. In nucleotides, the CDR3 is TGCGCCAGCAGCCGCTTAAGGGATACGCAGTATTTT.

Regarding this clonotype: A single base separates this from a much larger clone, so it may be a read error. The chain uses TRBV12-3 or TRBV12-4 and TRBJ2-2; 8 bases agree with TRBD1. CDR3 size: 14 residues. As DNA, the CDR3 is TGTGCCAGCAGCCGGGACAGGTTGACCGGGGAGCCGTTTTTT. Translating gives CASSRDRLTGEPFF.

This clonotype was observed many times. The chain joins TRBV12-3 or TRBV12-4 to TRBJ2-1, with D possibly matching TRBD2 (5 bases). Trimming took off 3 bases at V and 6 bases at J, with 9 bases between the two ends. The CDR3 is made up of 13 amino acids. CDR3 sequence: CASSFNGINEQFF. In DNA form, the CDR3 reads TGTGCCAGCAGTTTCAACGGGATCAATGAGCAGTTCTTC.

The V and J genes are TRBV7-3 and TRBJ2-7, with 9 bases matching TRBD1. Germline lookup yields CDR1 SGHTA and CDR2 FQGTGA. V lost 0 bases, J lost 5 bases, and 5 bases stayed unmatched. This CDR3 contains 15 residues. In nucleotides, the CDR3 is TGTGCCAGCAGCTTAACGGGGGGACAGGGTCACGAGCAGTACTTC. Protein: CASSLTGGQGHEQYF.

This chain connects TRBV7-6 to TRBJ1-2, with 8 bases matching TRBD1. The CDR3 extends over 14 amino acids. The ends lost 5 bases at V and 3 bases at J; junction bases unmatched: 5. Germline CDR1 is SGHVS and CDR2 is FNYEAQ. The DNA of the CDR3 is TGTGCCAGCAGCCCCGAGACAGGGGACTATGGCTACACCTTC. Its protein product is CASSPETGDYGYTF. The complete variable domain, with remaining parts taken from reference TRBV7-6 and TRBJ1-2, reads GAGVSQSPRYKVTKRGQDVALRCDPISGHVSLYWYRQALGQGPEFLTYFNYEAQQDKSGLPNDRFSAERPEGSISTLTIQRTEQRDSAMYRCASSPETGDYGYTFGSGTRLTVV.

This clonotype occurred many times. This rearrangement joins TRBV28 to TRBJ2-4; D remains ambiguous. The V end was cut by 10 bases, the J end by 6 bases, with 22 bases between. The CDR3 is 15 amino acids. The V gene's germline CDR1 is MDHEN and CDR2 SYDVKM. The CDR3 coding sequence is TGTGCCACCCTTTCTTCTGGTAGGGAAGGAAACATTCAGTACTTC. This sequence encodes CATLSSGREGNIQYF. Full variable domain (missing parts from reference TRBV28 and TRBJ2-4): DVKVTQSSRYLVKRTGEKVFLECVQDMDHENMFWYRQDPGLGLRLIYFSYDVKMKEKGDIPEGYSVSREKKERFSLILESASTNQTSMYLCATLSSGREGNIQYFGAGTRLSVL.